This T cell receptor (beta chain) was captured by sequencing in a study of cytomegalovirus exposure and HLA in healthy donors. At collection, donors were nominally healthy, but unrecorded immune exposures were probable. A word on this clone: The antigen is unknown.

V lost 0 bases and J lost 0, with 12 bases in between. This CDR3 spans 17 amino acids. From germline, CDR1 is SGHTS and CDR2 YDEGEE. General observations from the study: The classifier reportedly diagnosed cytomegalovirus status with high sensitivity and specificity.

Primers: 60 Vbeta forward and 13 Jbeta reverse. Clones were sequenced by immunoSEQ multiplex PCR, and TCRdb holds only the in-frame ones, with some missing. The profile shows more than 90,000 clones, 70% of them singletons. The sequenced sample consisted of PBMCs. The V and J genes are TRBV5-8 and TRBJ2-2; D remains ambiguous. This TCR derives from a man aged 30 to 39 in good health and CMV-seropositive. This CDR3 is CASSLGPGIANTGELFF. The CDR3 region has the DNA TGTGCCAGCAGCTTGGGCCCAGGCATCGCGAACACCGGGGAGCTGTTTTTT. The entire variable domain, with the rest obtained from reference TRBV5-8 and TRBJ2-2, is as follows: EAGVTQSPTHLIKTRGQQATLRCSPISGHTSVYWYQQALGLGLQFLLWYDEGEERNRGNFPPRFSGRQFPNYSSELNVNALELEDSALYLCASSLGPGIANTGELFFGEGSRLTVL.